What follows describes a single TCR beta chain. The antigen is unknown. Trimming left V 4 bases short and J 6 bases short, with 23 bases between. Germline V gene lookup returns CDR1 SEHNR and CDR2 FQNEAQ (reference sequence). The CDR3 totals 17 residues. The sample belongs to a study of shared clonotypes between healthy human individuals. Study observations and caveats: Compared with clonotypes that all four donors shared, non-shared clonotypes had lower generation probabilities. Depth was large, yet rarefaction showed that sorted-subset sequencing was incomplete.

Repertoires were generated with immunoSEQ multiplex PCR, while TCRdb's copy carries only in-frame clones and drops some. The repertoire includes 800,000 to 950,000 clones, around 96% of them detected once, and about 0.22% sits in the top ten. As defined, naive CD8 cells were CD45RO-negative and positively selected for CCR7, with terminally differentiated effector memory CD45RA+ cells excluded. The material sequenced was naive CD8+ T cells sorted from blood. This sequence originates from a man aged 30 to 45 in good health. The rearrangement uses TRBV7-9 and TRBJ2-3; maybe TRBD2 (6 bases). CDR3 residues: CASSYPVGTLSRDTQYF. The CDR3 nucleotides are TGTGCCAGCAGCTACCCGGTCGGGACTCTGAGTCGCGATACGCAGTATTTT.